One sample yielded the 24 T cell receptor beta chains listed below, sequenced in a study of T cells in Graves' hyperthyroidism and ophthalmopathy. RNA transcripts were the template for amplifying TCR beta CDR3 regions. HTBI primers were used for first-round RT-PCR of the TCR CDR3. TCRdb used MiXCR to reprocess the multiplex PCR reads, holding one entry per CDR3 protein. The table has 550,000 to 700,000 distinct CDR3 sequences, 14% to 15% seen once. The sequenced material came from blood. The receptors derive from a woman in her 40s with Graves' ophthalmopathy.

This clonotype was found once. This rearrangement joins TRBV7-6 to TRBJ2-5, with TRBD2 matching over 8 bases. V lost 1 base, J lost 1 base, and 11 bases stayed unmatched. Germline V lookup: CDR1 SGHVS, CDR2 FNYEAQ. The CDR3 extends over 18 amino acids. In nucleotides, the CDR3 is TGTGCCAGCAGCTTAGGACCTACGAGAACTAGCGGCCAAGAGACCCAGTACTTC. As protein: CASSLGPTRTSGQETQYF.

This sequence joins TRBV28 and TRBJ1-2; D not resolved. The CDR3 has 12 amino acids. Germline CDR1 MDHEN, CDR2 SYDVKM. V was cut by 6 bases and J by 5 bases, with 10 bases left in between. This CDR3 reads CASSTALYGYTF. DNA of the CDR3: TGTGCCAGCAGCACCGCCCTTTATGGCTACACCTTC.

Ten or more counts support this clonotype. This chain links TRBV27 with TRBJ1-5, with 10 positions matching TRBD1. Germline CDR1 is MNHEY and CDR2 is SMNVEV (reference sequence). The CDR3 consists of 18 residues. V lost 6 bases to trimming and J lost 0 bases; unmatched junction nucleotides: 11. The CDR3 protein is CASRGTGVQWSSNQPQHF. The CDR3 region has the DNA TGTGCCAGCAGGGGGACAGGGGTTCAGTGGAGTAGCAATCAGCCCCAGCATTTT.

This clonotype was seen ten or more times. The DNA for the CDR3 is TGTGCCTCGTCGTTAACGACCCGAGGGCTGTGGCAGGACTACGAGCAGTACTTC. Protein sequence: CASSLTTRGLWQDYEQYF. The chain uses TRBV6-4 and TRBJ2-7; possible D gene TRBD2, 5 bases. There are 18 residues in the CDR3. V lost 11 bases, J lost 3 bases, and 32 bases lay in between. CDR1 and CDR2 from the germline V gene are MRHNA and SNTAGT.

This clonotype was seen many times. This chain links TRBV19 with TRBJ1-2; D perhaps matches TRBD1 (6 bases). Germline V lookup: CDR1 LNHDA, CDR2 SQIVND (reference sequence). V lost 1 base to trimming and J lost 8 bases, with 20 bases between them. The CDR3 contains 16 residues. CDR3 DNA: TGTGCCAGTAGTATAGCCCCAGGCAGGGGAGGCGAAGGCTACACCTTC. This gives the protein CASSIAPGRGGEGYTF. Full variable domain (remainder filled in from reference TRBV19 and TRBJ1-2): DGGITQSPKYLFRKEGQNVTLSCEQNLNHDAMYWYRQDPGQGLRLIYYSQIVNDFQKGDIAEGYSVSREKKESFPLTVTSAQKNPTAFYLCASSIAPGRGGEGYTFGSGTRLTVV.

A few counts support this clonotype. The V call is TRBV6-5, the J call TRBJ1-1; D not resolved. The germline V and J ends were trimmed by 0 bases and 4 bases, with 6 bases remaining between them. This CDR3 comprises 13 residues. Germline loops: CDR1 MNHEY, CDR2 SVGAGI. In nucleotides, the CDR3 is TGTGCCAGCAGTTACTCCCTCCGCACTGAAGCTTTCTTT. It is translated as CASSYSLRTEAFF.

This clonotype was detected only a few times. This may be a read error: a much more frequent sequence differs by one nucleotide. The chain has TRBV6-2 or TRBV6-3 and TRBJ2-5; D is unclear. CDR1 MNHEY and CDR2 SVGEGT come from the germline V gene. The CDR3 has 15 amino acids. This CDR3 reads CSSSRVAREQETQYF. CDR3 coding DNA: TGTTCCAGCAGTCGGGTGGCGAGAGAACAAGAGACCCAGTACTTC.

The CDR3: CATAGRTGDTEAFF. CDR3 nucleotide sequence: TGTGCCACCGCAGGCAGGACAGGAGACACTGAAGCTTTCTTT. The chain employs TRBV28 and TRBJ1-1; TRBD1 agrees at 7 bases. The length of the CDR3 is 14 residues. Germline V lookup: CDR1 MDHEN, CDR2 SYDVKM. Trimming cost V 10 bases and J 3 bases; bases outside gene matches: 11.

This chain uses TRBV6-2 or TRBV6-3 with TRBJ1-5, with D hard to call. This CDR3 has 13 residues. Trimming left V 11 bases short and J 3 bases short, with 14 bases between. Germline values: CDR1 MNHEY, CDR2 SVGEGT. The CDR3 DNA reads TGTGCCGCGGTCGGGCGATTCAATCAGCCCCAGCATTTT. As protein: CAAVGRFNQPQHF.

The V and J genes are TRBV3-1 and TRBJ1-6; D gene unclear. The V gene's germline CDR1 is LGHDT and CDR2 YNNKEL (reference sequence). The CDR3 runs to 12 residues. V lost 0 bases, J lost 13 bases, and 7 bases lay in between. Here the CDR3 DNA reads TGTGCCAGCAGCCAAGAGCCCTTCCCCCTCCACTTT. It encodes CASSQEPFPLHF.

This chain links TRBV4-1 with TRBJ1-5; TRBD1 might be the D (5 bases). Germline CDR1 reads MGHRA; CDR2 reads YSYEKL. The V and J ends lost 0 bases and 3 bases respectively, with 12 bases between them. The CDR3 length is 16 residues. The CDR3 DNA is TGCGCCAGCAGCCAAGATGGGGGGGGAGACAATCAGCCCCAGCATTTT. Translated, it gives CASSQDGGGDNQPQHF.

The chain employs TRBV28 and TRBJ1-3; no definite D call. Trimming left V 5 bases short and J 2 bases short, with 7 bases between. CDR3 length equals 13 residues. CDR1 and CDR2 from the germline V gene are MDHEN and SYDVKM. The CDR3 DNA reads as TGTGCCAGCAGTGCAGGAACTGGAAACACCATATATTTT. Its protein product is CASSAGTGNTIYF.

The CDR3 region has the DNA TGCGCCAGCAGCCGTGGATCGGGGAACACTGAAGCTTTCTTT. This gives the protein CASSRGSGNTEAFF. The chain joins TRBV4-1 to TRBJ1-1; D is unresolved. The CDR3 loop spans 14 amino acids. The germline V gene has CDR1 MGHRA and CDR2 YSYEKL. The V end lost 4 bases, the J end lost 1 base, and 10 bases lay between the germline ends.

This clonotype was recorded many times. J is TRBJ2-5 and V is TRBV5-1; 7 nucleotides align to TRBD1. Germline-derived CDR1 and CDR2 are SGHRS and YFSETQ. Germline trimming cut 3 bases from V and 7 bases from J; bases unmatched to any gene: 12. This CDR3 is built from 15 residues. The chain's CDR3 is CASSSTRDSGATQYF. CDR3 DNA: TGCGCCAGCAGCTCAACGAGGGACAGCGGAGCGACCCAGTACTTC.

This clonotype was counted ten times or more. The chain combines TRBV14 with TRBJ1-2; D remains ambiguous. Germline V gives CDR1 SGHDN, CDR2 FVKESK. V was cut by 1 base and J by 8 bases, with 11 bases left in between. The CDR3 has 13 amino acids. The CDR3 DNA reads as TGTGCCAGCAGCCAAGTGGTTGGACGGGGCTACACCTTC. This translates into CASSQVVGRGYTF. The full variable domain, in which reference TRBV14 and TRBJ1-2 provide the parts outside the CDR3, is EAGVTQFPSHSVIEKGQTVTLRCDPISGHDNLYWYRRVMGKEIKFLLHFVKESKQDESGMPNNRFLAERTGGTYSTLKVQPAELEDSGVYFCASSQVVGRGYTFGSGTRLTVV.

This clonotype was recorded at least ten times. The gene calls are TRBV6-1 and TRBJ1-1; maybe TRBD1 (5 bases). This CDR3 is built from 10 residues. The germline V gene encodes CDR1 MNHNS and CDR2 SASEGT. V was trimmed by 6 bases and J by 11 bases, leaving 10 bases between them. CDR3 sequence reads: CASRGRVAFF. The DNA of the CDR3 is TGTGCCAGCAGAGGCAGGGTTGCTTTCTTT.

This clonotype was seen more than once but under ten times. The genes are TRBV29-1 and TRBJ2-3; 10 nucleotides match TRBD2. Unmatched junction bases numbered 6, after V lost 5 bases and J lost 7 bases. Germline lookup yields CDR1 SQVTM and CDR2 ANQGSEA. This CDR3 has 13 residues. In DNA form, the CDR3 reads TGCAGCGTTCTAATAGCGGGAGGATATACGCAGTATTTT. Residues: CSVLIAGGYTQYF.

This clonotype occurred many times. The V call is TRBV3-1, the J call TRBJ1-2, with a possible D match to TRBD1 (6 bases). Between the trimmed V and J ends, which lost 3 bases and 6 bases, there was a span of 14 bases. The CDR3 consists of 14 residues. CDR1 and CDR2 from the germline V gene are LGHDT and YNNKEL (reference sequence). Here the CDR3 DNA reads TGTGCCAGCAGCCAGGGCTCCGGGGGCGATGGCTACACCTTC. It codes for CASSQGSGGDGYTF.

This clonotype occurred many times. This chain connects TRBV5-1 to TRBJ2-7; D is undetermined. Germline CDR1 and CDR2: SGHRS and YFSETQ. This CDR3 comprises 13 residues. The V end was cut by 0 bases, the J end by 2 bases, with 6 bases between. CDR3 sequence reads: CASSLDLAYEQYF. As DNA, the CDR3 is TGCGCCAGCAGCTTGGATCTAGCCTACGAGCAGTACTTC.

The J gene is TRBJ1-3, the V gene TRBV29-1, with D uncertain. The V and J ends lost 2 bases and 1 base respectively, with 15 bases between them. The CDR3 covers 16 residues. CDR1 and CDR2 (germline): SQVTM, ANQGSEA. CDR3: CSVEPRGGGSGNTIYF. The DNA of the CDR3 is TGCAGCGTTGAACCCCGTGGCGGTGGTTCTGGAAACACCATATATTTT. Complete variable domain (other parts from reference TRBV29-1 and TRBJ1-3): SAVISQKPSRDICQRGTSLTIQCQVDSQVTMMFWYRQQPGQSLTLIATANQGSEATYESGFVIDKFPISRPNLTFSTLTVSNMSPEDSSIYLCSVEPRGGGSGNTIYFGEGSWLTVV.

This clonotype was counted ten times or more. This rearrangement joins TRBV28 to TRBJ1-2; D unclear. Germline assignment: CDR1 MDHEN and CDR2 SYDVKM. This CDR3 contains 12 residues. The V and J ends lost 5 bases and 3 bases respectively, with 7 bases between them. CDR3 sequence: CASSPFDYGYTF. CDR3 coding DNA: TGTGCCAGCAGTCCCTTCGACTATGGCTACACCTTC.

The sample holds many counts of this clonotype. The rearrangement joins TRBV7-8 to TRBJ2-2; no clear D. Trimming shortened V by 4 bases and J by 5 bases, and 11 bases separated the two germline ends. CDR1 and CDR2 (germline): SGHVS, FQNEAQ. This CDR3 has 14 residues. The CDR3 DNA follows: TGTGCCAGCAGCTATGGCCTAGGGACCGGGGAGCTGTTTTTT. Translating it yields CASSYGLGTGELFF.

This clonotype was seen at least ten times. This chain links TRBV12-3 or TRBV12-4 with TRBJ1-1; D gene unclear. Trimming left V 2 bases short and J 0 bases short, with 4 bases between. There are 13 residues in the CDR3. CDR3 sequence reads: CASSLWVNTEAFF. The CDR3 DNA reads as TGTGCCAGCAGTTTATGGGTGAACACTGAAGCTTTCTTT.

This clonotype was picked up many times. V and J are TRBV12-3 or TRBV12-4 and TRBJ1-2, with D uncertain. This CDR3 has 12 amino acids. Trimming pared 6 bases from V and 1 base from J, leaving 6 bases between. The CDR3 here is CASSPINYGYTF. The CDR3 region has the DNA TGTGCCAGCAGCCCAATTAACTATGGCTACACCTTC.